This T cell receptor (beta chain) was profiled in a study of shared clonotypes between healthy human individuals (dated by TCRdb to 2020 to 2022). Context from the whole study: A couple of women and three men aged 18 to 49 years were included in the cohort. For each donor, three plates each were used for CD4 naive and CD4 memory, two plates were used for CD8 naive, and one plate was used for CD8 memory. To estimate repertoire size and how much clonotype sharing occurs between individuals, the study deeply sequenced the blood TCR repertoires of several healthy adults. Different laboratories and diverse techniques were used to prepare libraries and sequence TCR repertoires, to increase sequencing depth and limit assay-specific biases. Each donor's leukapheresis produced roughly between roughly 0.85 and 9.5 billion PBMCs. Study-wide findings and limitations: Sampling was limited to blood, and TCR repertoires in tissue likely differ from TCR repertoires in blood. Even with the large sequencing depth, rarefaction of the sorted-subset datasets indicated that sequencing was incomplete. Pairwise subsampling indicated that sequencing depth was expected to affect the degree of clonotype sharing among donors. Across a handful of donors, approximately 5% of naive CD4, approximately 3.6% of naive CD8, under 2.5% of memory CD4, and approximately 0.4% of memory CD8 clonotypes were shared. The small number of donors limited the genetic and exposure-history diversity represented. Compared with non-shared clonotypes, clonotypes shared by all four sorted-subset donors had higher generation probabilities. Larger estimated clonotype richness was generally found for naive subsets than for memory subsets.

The donors were healthy, HIV-negative adults with no recently reported acute infections or vaccinations. All donors were Caucasian adults living in Nashville, Tennessee, USA. CD8 memory samples consisted of magnetically selected CD45RO+ cells combined with CCR7-negative CD45RA+ effector memory (TemRA) cells. After blood collection by leukapheresis, PBMCs were isolated using Ficoll-Histopaque density gradient centrifugation and then cryopreserved in the vapor phase of liquid nitrogen. Analytical flow cytometry was used to check the purity and quantity of every magnetically sorted T cell population. Genomic DNA was isolated from each sorted fraction and quantified by UV absorbance on a Nanodrop 2000c. As regards this clone: The antigen it recognizes is unknown. No base-level quality is on record; no much larger clone is a single base apart.

TCR CDR3 regions were amplified from genomic DNA by multiplex PCR using the deep immunoSEQ assay. For each cell subset, the extracted genomic DNA was distributed evenly across all wells of several immunoSEQ 96-well plates, and each plate served as one replicate. For sorted subsets, around 200 ng genomic DNA, equal to 30,000 to 35,000 T cell genomes, was loaded into each replicate PCR. Purified libraries were measured with a Qubit 3.0 fluorometer, size-checked on a Bioanalyzer 2100, and measured again with the KAPA Library Quantification kit. Every immunoSEQ 96-well plate was sequenced on a dedicated single-read 150-cycle Illumina NextSeq 550 flow cell. On the study's bioinformatics: Because the immunoSEQ output held only junctional sequences and lacked quality scores, the filtering could not match the filtering applied to full-length reads. Sequences were annotated with PyIR, a Python wrapper for IgBLAST v1.9, using IMGT germline references to assign V/J genes and CDR3. Reads with weak V/J assignments (E-value above 1e-6), missing CDR3, stop codons, out-of-frame junctions, or ambiguous translated residues were removed. A V3J clonotype was defined by an identical inferred V gene, J gene, and CDR3 amino acid sequence. To compute the percentage overlap between repertoires, the number of shared unique clonotypes was divided by the size of the smaller repertoire. Richness of each repertoire was evaluated using RTK rarefaction, the Chao1 estimator, and Recon v2.1 estimates of unobserved clonotypes. Generation probabilities for all TCRbeta clonotypes obtained by the gDNA method from a handful of donors were computed using OLGA. Here the immuneACCESS table is served through TCRdb, limited to in-frame sequences with V and J called. Missing clones are a known gap in these copies; in checked studies unresolved V genes cover under half, and the rest lacks a known reason. V and J calls and clone size are as listed in that table; D and trimming were resolved from the DNA. The sample table shows under 350,000 clones, and around nine tenths are seen once. Around 15% of the sample is taken by the ten largest.

The TCR sequence derives from a man aged 18 to 30 in good health. The specimen was memory CD8+ T cells sorted from blood. The cell subset or site label corresponds to: CD45RO+ cells pooled with CCR7-negative TemRA cells.

The DNA sequence follows: TGTGCCAGCAGAATCCGACCCACGCGGGGGCTCTACGAGCAGTACTTC. The translation is CASRIRPTRGLYEQYF. Rearrangement joined TRBV28 to TRBJ2-7; the D gene is perhaps TRBD2, on 7 matching bases. At the junction V is shortened by 6 bases and J by 3 bases, with 21 bases in between. As encoded in the germline V gene, CDR1 is MDHEN while CDR2 is SYDVKM. The CDR3 starts with the cysteine, ends with the phenylalanine, and has 16 residues. Only the CDR3 region is kept as DNA, spanning 48 bases read in frame from base 1.